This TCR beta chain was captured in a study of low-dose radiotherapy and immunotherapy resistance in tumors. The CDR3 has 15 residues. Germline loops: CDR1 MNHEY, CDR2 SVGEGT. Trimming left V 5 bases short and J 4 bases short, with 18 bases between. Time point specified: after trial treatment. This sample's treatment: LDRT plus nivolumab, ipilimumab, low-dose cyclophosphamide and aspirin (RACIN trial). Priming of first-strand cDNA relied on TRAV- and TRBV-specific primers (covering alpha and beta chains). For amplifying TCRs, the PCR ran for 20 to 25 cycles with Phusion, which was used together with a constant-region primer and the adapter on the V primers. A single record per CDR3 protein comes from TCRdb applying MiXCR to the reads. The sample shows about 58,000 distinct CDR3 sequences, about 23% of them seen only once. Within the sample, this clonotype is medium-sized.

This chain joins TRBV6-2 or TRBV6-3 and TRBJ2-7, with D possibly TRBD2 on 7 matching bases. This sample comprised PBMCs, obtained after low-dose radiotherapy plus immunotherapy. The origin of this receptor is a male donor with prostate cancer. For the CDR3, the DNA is TGTGCCAGCAGTCCCCGGGGAGGGGGGCTATACGAGCAGTACTTC. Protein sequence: CASSPRGGGLYEQYF.